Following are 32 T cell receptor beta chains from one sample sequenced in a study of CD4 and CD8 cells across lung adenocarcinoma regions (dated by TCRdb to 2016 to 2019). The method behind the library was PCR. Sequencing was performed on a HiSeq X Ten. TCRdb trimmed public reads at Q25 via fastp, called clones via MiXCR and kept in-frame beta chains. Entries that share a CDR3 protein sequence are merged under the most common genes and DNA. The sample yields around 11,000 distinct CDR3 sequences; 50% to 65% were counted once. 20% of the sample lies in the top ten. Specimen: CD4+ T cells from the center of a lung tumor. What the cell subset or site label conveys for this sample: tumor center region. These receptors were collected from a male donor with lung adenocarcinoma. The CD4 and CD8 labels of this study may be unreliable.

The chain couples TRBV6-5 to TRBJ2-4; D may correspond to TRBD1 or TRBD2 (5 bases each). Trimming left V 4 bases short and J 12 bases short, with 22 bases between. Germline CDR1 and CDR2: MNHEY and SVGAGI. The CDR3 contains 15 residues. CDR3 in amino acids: CASSSGRLAKNTQYF. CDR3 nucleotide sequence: TGTGCCAGCAGTTCGGGGCGGTTGGCCAAAAATACTCAGTACTTC.

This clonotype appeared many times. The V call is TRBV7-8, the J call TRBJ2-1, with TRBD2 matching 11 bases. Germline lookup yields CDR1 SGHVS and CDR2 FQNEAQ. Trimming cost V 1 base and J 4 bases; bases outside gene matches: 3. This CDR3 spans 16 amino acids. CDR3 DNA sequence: TGTGCCAGCAGCTTAGACGTAGCGGGGGGGTACAATGAGCAGTTCTTC. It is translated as CASSLDVAGGYNEQFF.

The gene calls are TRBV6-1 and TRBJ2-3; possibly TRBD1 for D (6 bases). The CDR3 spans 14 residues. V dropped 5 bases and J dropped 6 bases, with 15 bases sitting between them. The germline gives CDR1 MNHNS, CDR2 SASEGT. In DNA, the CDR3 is TGTGCCAGCAGTCTCCAGGGGAACCGGGATACGCAGTATTTT. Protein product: CASSLQGNRDTQYF.

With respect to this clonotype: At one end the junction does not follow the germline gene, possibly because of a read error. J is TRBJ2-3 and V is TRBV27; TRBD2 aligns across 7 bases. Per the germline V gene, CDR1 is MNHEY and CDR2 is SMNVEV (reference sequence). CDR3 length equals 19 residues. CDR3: CASRATGGAGRCGTDTQYF. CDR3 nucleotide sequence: TGTGCCAGCAGAGCCACGGGGGGAGCGGGGCGGTGTGGCACAGATACGCAGTATTTC.

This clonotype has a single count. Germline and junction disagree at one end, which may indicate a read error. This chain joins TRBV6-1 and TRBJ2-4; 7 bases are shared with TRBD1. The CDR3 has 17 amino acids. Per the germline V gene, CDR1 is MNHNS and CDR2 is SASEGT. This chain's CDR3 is CASSAQLGGRDKDIQYF. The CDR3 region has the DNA TGTGCCAGCAGTGCGCAGCTAGGGGGCCGTGACAAAGACATTCAGTACTTC.

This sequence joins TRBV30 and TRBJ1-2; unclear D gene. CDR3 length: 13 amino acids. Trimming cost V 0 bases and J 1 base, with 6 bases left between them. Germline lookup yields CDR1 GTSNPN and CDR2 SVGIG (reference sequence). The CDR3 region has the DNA TGTGCCTGGAGTGTGGAAGTTAACTATGGCTACACCTTC. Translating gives CAWSVEVNYGYTF.

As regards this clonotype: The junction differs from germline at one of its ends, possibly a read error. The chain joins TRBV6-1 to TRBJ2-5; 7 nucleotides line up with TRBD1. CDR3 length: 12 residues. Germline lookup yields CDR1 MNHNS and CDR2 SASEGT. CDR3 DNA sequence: TGTGCCAGCAGGACAGGGTCAGAGACGCAGTACTTC. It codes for CASRTGSETQYF.

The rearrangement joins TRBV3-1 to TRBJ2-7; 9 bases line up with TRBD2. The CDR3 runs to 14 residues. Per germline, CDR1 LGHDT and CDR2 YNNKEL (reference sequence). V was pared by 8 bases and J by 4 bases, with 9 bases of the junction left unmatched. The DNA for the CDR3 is TGTGCCAGCTCCCTGGGACTAGCTTCGTACGAGCAGTACTTC. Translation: CASSLGLASYEQYF.

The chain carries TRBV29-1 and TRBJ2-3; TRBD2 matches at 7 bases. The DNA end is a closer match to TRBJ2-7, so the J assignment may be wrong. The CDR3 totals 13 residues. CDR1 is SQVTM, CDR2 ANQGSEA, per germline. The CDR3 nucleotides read TGCAGCGTTGAAGACTGGGAGGGGAACGAGCAGTACTTC. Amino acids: CSVEDWEGNEQYF.

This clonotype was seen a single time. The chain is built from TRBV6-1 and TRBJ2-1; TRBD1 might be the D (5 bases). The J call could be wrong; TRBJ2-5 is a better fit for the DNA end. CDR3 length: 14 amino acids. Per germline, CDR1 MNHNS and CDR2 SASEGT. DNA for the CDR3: TGTGCCAGCAGTGAAGCGCCCCAGCAGGGGACCCAGTACTTC. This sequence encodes CASSEAPQQGTQYF.

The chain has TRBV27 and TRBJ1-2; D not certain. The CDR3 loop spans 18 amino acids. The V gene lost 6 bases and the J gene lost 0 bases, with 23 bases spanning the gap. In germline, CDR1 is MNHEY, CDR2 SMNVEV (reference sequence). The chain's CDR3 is CASRSTRKGLISNYGYTF. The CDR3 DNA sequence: TGTGCCAGCAGATCCACCAGGAAGGGTCTAATTTCTAACTATGGCTACACCTTC.

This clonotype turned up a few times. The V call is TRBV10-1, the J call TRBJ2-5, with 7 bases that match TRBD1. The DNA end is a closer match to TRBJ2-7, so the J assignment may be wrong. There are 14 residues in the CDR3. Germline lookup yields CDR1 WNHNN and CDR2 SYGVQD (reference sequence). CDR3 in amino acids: CASSEGGEGYEQYF. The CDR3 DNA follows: TGCGCCAGCAGTGAAGGGGGCGAAGGCTACGAGCAGTACTTC.

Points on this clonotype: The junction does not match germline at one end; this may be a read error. The CDR3 protein is CASRSVGLARAKDIQYF. CDR3 DNA sequence: TGTGCCAGCAGATCCGTAGGACTAGCGCGGGCGAAAGATATTCAGTATTTC. The chain is built from TRBV27 and TRBJ2-3, with 9 bases aligning to TRBD2. The germline V gene has CDR1 MNHEY and CDR2 SMNVEV (reference sequence). This CDR3 is built from 17 residues.

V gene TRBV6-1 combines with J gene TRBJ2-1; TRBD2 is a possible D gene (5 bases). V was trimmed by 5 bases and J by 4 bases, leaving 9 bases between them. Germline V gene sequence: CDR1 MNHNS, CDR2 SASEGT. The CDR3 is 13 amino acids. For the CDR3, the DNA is TGTGCCAGCAGTATGAGGGAGTACAATGAGCAGTTCTTC. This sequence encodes CASSMREYNEQFF.

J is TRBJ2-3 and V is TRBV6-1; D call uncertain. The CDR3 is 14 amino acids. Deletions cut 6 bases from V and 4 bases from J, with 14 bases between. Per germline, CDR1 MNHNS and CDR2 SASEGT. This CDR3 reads CASSLRKAADTQYF. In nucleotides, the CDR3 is TGTGCCAGCAGCCTCAGAAAAGCCGCAGATACGCAGTATTTT.

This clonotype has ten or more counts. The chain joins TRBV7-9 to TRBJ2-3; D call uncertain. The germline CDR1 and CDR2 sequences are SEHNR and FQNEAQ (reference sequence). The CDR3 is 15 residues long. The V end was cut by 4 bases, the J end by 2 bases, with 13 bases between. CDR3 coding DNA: TGTGCCAGCAGCTCCAGGACGTCGCTCACAGATACGCAGTATTTT. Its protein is CASSSRTSLTDTQYF.

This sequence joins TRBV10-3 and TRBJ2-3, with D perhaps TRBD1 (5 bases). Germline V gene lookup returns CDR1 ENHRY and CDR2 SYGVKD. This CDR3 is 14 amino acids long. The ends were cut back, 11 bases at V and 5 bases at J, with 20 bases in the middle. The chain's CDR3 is CAGQLGRDQDTQYF. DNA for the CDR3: TGTGCCGGACAATTAGGCCGAGACCAAGATACGCAGTATTTT.

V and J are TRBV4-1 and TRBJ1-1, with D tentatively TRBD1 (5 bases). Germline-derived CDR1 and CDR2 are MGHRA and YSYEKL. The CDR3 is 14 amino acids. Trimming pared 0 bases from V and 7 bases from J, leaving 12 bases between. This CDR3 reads CASSQENRGGEAFF. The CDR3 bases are TGCGCCAGCAGCCAAGAAAATCGGGGCGGTGAAGCTTTCTTT.

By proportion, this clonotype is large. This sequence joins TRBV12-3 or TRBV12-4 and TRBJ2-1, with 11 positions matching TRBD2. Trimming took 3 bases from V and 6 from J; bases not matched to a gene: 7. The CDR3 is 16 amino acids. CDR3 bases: TGTGCCAGCAGTTTTAGGACTAGCGGGCAAACCAATGAGCAGTTCTTC. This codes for CASSFRTSGQTNEQFF.

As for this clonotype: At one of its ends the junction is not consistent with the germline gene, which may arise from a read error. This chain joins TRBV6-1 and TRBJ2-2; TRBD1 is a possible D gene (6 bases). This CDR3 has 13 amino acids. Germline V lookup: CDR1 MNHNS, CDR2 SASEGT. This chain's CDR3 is CASTRGNTDALYF. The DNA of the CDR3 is TGTGCCAGCACGAGGGGGAACACCGATGCGCTGTATTTT.

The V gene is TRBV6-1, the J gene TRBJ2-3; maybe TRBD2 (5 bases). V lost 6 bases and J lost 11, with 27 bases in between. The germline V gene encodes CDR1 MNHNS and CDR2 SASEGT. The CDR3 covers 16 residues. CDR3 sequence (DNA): TGTGCCAGCAGCGTCCCCGGTCTGGGAGCCAAAAACATGCAGTATTTT. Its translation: CASSVPGLGAKNMQYF.

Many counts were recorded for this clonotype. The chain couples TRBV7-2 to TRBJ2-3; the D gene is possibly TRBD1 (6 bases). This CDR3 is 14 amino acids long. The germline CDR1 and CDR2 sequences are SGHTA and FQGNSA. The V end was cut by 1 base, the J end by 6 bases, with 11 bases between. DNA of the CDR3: TGTGCCAGCAGCTTAGACCTAGGACAGGATACGCAGTATTTT. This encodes CASSLDLGQDTQYF. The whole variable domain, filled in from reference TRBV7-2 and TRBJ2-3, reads GAGVSQSPSNKVTEKGKDVELRCDPISGHTALYWYRQSLGQGLEFLIYFQGNSAPDKSGLPSDRFSAERTGGSVSTLTIQRTQQEDSAVYLCASSLDLGQDTQYFGPGTRLTVL.

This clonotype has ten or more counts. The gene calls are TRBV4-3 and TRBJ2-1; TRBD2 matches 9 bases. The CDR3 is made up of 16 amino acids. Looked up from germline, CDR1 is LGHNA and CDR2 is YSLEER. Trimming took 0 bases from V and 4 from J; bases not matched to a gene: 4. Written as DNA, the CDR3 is TGCGCCAGCAGCCAAGATACGGCGGGGGGGTACAATGAGCAGTTCTTC. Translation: CASSQDTAGGYNEQFF.

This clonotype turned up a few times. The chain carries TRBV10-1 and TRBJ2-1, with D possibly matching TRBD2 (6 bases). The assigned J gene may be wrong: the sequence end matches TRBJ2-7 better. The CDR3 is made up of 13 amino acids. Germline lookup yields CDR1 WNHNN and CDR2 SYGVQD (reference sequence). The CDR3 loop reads CASSWDSTYEQYF. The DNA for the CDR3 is TGCGCCAGCAGTTGGGACTCCACCTACGAGCAGTACTTC.

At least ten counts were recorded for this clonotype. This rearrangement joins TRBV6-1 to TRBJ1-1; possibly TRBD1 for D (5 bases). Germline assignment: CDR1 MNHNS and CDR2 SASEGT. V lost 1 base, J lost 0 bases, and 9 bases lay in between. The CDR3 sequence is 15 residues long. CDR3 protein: CASSEGGDMNTEAFF. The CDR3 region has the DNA TGTGCCAGCAGTGAAGGGGGCGACATGAACACTGAAGCTTTCTTT.

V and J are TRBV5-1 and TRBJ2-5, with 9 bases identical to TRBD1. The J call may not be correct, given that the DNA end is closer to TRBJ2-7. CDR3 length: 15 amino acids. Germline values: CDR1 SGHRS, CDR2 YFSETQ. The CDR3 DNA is TGCGCCAGCAGCCCCGGGACAGGGATGATCTACGAGCAGTACTTC. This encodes CASSPGTGMIYEQYF.

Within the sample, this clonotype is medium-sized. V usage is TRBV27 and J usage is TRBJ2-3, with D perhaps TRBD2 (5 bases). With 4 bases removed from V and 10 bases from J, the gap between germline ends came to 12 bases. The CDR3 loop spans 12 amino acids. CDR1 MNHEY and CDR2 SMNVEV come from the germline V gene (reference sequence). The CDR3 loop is CASSSMEVAQYF. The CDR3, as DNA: TGTGCCAGCAGTTCCATGGAGGTCGCGCAGTATTTT.

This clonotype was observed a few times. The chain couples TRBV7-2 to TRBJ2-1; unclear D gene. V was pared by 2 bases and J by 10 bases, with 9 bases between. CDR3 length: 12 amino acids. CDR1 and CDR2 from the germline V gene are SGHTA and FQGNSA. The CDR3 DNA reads TGTGCCAGCAGCTTAAAAGCTTACGAGCAGTTCTTC. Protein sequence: CASSLKAYEQFF.

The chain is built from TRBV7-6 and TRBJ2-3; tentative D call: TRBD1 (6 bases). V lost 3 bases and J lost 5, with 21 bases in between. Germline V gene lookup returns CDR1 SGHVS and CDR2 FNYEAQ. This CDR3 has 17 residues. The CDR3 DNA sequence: TGTGCCAGCAGCTTGGCGCTAGGGGGACGTGACCAAGATACGCAGTATTTT. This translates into CASSLALGGRDQDTQYF.

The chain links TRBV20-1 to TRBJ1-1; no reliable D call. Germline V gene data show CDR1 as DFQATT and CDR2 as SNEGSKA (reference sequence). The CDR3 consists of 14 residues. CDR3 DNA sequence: TGCAGCACGGCCCCACCGGGTGAGAACACTGAAGCTTTCTTT. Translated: CSTAPPGENTEAFF.

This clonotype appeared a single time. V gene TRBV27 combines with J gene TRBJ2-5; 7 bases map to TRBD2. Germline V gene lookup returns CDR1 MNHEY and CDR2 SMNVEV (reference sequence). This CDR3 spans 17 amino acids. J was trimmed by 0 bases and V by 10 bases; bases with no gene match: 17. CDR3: CAIRSGGVGRDQETQYF. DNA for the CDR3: TGTGCCATCAGATCGGGGGGAGTGGGCCGTGACCAAGAGACCCAGTACTTC.

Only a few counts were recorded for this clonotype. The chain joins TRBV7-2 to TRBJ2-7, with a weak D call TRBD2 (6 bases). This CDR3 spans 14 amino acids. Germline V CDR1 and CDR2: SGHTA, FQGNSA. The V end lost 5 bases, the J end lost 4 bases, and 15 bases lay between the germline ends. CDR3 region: CASSPRGTHYEQYF. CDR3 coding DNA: TGTGCCAGCAGCCCGCGCGGGACCCATTACGAGCAGTACTTC.